Described below is a single T cell receptor beta chain sequence and its context. Antigen: not known. Measured with immunoSEQ multiplex PCR; TCRdb has only the in-frame clones, and not every one. Of approximately 59,000 clones listed, approximately 90% are singletons. The data belong to a study of identifying expanded T cells in peripheral blood. Whole-study findings and limits: Differentially abundant clones: around 1.2 between replicates, about 15 at roughly 15 days, 19 to 20 at four. Across healthy donors, higher total template counts meant significantly greater approximately 2-week count variance.

V shed 4 bases, J shed 6 bases, and the junction held 6 bases outside the gene matches. Germline CDR1 reads SGHKS; CDR2 reads YYEKEE (reference sequence). This CDR3 has 15 amino acids. No infections or other immune events were documented during collection. V is TRBV5-5 and J is TRBJ1-6, with TRBD1 matching 8 bases. The receptor was derived from a person between 18 and 75 years old in good health. What was sequenced was blood. The CDR3 DNA is TGTGCCAGCAGCAGGGGACAGGAGCTTAATTCACCCCTCCACTTT. Translated, it gives CASSRGQELNSPLHF.